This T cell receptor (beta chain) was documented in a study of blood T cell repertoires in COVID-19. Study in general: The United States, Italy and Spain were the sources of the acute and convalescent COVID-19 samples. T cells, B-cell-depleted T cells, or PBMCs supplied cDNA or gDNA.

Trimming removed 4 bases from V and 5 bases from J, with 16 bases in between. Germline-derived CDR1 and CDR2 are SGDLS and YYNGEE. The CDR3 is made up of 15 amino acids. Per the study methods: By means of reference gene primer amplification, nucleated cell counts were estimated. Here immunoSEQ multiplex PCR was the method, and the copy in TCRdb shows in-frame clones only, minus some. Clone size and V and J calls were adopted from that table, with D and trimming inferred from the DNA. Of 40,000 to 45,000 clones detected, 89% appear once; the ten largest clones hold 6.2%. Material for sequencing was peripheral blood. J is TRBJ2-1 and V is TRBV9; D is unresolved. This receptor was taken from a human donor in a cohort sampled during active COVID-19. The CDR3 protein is CASSTTPGLDNEQFF. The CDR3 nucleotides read TGTGCCAGCAGCACTACCCCGGGTCTAGACAATGAGCAGTTCTTC.